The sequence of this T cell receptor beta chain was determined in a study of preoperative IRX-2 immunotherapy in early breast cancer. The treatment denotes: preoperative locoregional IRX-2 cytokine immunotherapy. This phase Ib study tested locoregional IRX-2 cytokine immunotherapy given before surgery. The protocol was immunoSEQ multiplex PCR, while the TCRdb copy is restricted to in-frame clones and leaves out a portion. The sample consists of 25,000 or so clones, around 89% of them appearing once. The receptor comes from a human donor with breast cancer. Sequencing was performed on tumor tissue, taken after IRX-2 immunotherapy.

CDR3 residues: CASSGAGSNQPQHF. Written as DNA, the CDR3 is TGTGCCAGCAGTGGCGCAGGGAGCAATCAGCCCCAGCATTTT. The chain has TRBV28 and TRBJ1-5, with D possibly TRBD1 on 5 matching bases. This CDR3 spans 14 amino acids. The V and J ends lost 5 bases and 1 base respectively, with 9 bases between them. CDR1 MDHEN and CDR2 SYDVKM come from the germline V gene.